This T cell receptor (beta chain) was profiled in a study of shared clonotypes between healthy human individuals. The protocol was immunoSEQ multiplex PCR, while the TCRdb copy is restricted to in-frame clones and leaves out a portion. This table holds about 490,000 clones, roughly 78% found once. The sequence derives from a woman aged 35 to 49 in good health. Some clones in this sample may be carry-over from other donors' samples. The sequenced material came from PBMCs.

CDR3 sequence (DNA): TGTGCCAGCAGCCAAGGGACTAGCGGGACCTACAATGAGCAGTTCTTC. Translating it yields CASSQGTSGTYNEQFF. The chain recombines TRBV4-2 with TRBJ2-1, with 12 bases that match TRBD2. This CDR3 has 16 amino acids. Germline V lookup: CDR1 LGHNA, CDR2 YNFKEQ. Losses at the gene ends were 1 base for V and 2 bases for J; bases not matched to a gene: 0.